A selection of T cell receptor beta chains follows, all from one sample in a study of technical replicates of blood from several donors. Produced via immunoSEQ multiplex PCR; TCRdb's table is partial and in-frame only. The sample contains 75,000 to 80,000 clones, approximately 94% of which appear only once. What was sequenced was T cells isolated from PBMCs. Receptors originate from a human donor in good health. The CDR3 runs from the conserved cysteine through the conserved F or W. A D gene is named only where the DNA matches it firmly. Size tells how often a clone was seen (once, few, many) or the class of an expanded clone, and some rows leave it out.

TGTGCCAGCAGTTTTCTCGGGTATAGCAATCAGCCCCAGCATTTT	CASSFLGYSNQPQHF	TRBJ1-5	15	NA	TRBV27	NA
TGTGCCAGCAGATATCCGGGACTAGCGCAGTACGGGAGCACAGATACGCAGTATTTT	CASRYPGLAQYGSTDTQYF	TRBJ2-3	19	NA	TRBV7-9	TRBD2
TGTGCCAGCAGCCCTAACAGGGGTAACACCGGGGAGCTGTTTTTT	CASSPNRGNTGELFF	TRBJ2-2	15	NA	TRBV11-2	TRBD1
TGTGCCAGCAGCTCCGAATTCCGGGACAAGCAGTTCTTC	CASSSEFRDKQFF	TRBJ2-1	13	NA	TRBV11-2	NA
TGCAGCTCCGGAGGGACAGGGGGCACTGAAGCTTTCTTT	CSSGGTGGTEAFF	TRBJ1-1	13	NA	TRBV29-1	TRBD1
TGTGCCAGCAGCTTTAGGGACAGGCCCCGCTCTGGAAACACCATATATTTT	CASSFRDRPRSGNTIYF	TRBJ1-3	17	NA	TRBV5-4	TRBD1
TGCGCCAGCAGCTTGACTAGCGTAGGCCTCCACGAGCAGTACTTC	CASSLTSVGLHEQYF	TRBJ2-7	15	NA	TRBV5-1	TRBD2
TGTGCCAGCAGTCCCCGGGAACCCGTCGCTTGGCCCCAGCATTTT	CASSPREPVAWPQHF	TRBJ1-5	15	NA	TRBV27	NA
TGTGCCAGTAGTGAGGACAGGGAGGGCAATCAGCCCCAGCATTTT	CASSEDREGNQPQHF	TRBJ1-5	15	NA	TRBV19	TRBD1
TGTGCCAGCAGAGAACAGGGACCTAATGAAAAACTGTTTTTT	CASREQGPNEKLFF	TRBJ1-4	14	NA	TRBV6-5	NA
TGCGCCAGCAGCTTCCGGGACACGAATGAAAAACTGTTTTTT	CASSFRDTNEKLFF	TRBJ1-4	14	NA	TRBV4-1	NA
TGTGCCAGCTCAGCGGGGACAGGGATAAATGAAAAACTGTTTTTT	CASSAGTGINEKLFF	TRBJ1-4	15	NA	TRBV19	TRBD1
TGTGCCAGCAGTGTGTGTCTAGCGGGAGGGGATTCAGATACGCAGTATTTT	CASSVCLAGGDSDTQYF	TRBJ2-3	17	NA	TRBV6-4	TRBD2
TGCGCCAGCAGCCAGGCGGCAGGGAGGACAGATACGCAGTATTTT	CASSQAAGRTDTQYF	TRBJ2-3	15	NA	TRBV4-3	NA
TGTGCCAGTAAACTAGCCCCACAAGGACTCCCGTTACTAGCGGGAGGCGGTGGGGCCAACGTCCTGACTTTC	CASKLAPQGLPLLAGGGGANVLTF	TRBJ2-6	24	NA	TRBV19	TRBD2
TGCGCCAGCAGCCAAGAACAGGGAGCCTACGAGCAGTACTTC	CASSQEQGAYEQYF	TRBJ2-7	14	NA	TRBV4-1	NA
TGTGCCAGTAGTATTGGACAGCTACCTAATCGGTGGTCTAATGAAAAACTGTTTTTT	CASSIGQLPNRWSNEKLFF	TRBJ1-4	19	NA	TRBV19	NA
TGCGCCAGCAGCTTGGGGCCTAGCGGGATCTCAGTCAATGAGCAGTTCTTC	CASSLGPSGISVNEQFF	TRBJ2-1	17	NA	TRBV5-1	TRBD2
TGTGCCAGCGTTCCAGGGGGTAAAACTGAAGCTTTCTTT	CASVPGGKTEAFF	TRBJ1-1	13	once	TRBV2	TRBD1
TGTGCCAGCAGCTCATACAGTAGGGGGACTACCGAGCAGTACTTC	CASSSYSRGTTEQYF	TRBJ2-7	15	NA	TRBV7-9	NA
TGTGCCAGCTCACCCCCCAGGGTTCTCTCTGGAAACACCATATATTTT	CASSPPRVLSGNTIYF	TRBJ1-3	16	NA	TRBV18	NA
TGTGCCAGCAGCCCCCATGCTGGGACTAGCGGGAGTTTGTGGCAGTTCTTC	CASSPHAGTSGSLWQFF	TRBJ2-1	17	once	TRBV11-2	TRBD2
TGTGCCAGTAGTATCCAGGCAGGGCTAAACTATGGCTACACCTTC	CASSIQAGLNYGYTF	TRBJ1-2	15	NA	TRBV19	NA
TGTGCCAGCAGCTTACGGGGGAACTCCTACGAGCAGTACTTC	CASSLRGNSYEQYF	TRBJ2-7	14	NA	TRBV13	NA
TGTGCCTGGGGAAGCGGGACCTTTTCCGAGCAGTACTTC	CAWGSGTFSEQYF	TRBJ2-7	13	NA	TRBV30	TRBD2
TGTGCCAGCAGCTTTACTCCCGGGACTAGCTCCTACAATGAGCAGTTCTTC	CASSFTPGTSSYNEQFF	TRBJ2-1	17	NA	TRBV11-3	TRBD2
TGTGCCAGCAGCTTCGGACACCTGAACACTGAAGCTTTCTTT	CASSFGHLNTEAFF	TRBJ1-1	14	NA	TRBV7-2	NA
TGTGCCAGCAGCTTTGGTCGGGGGGGCACAGATACGCAGTATTTT	CASSFGRGGTDTQYF	TRBJ2-3	15	once	TRBV11-3	TRBD2
TGTGCCAGCAGCGTAGGGCAGGGTCCCCTCTACGAGCAGTACTTC	CASSVGQGPLYEQYF	TRBJ2-7	15	few	TRBV9	NA
TGTGCCAGCAGTGATAGGCAGGGGAATTCACCCCTCCACTTT	CASSDRQGNSPLHF	TRBJ1-6	14	NA	TRBV6-4	NA
TGTGCCAGCAGTTCCGGGACAGGGAATCAGCCCCAGCATTTT	CASSSGTGNQPQHF	TRBJ1-5	14	NA	TRBV27	TRBD1
TGCGCCAGCAGTGGACCCGGGACAGCACCAACTGAAGCTTTCTTT	CASSGPGTAPTEAFF	TRBJ1-1	15	few	TRBV10-1	TRBD1
TGTGCCAGCAGTCTTAGCAGTCAAGAGACCCAGTACTTC	CASSLSSQETQYF	TRBJ2-5	13	NA	TRBV6-1	NA
TGCGCCAGCAGCTTGGAAGGGACTAGCGGGTTCACAGATACGCAGTATTTT	CASSLEGTSGFTDTQYF	TRBJ2-3	17	NA	TRBV5-1	TRBD2
TGTGCCAGCTGCGGGGTGGGGTCGGATGACTACGAGCAGTACTTC	CASCGVGSDDYEQYF	TRBJ2-7	15	NA	TRBV2	NA
TGTGCCATCTCACTAGCGGGAGATGGGAATGAGCAGTTCTTC	CAISLAGDGNEQFF	TRBJ2-1	14	NA	TRBV10-3	TRBD2
TGTGCCAGGTCACAGACGTCTTACAATGAGCAGTTCTTC	CARSQTSYNEQFF	TRBJ2-1	13	NA	TRBV2	NA
TGTGCCAGCAGCTCCCACTTGGCCTACAATGAGCAGTTCTTC	CASSSHLAYNEQFF	TRBJ2-1	14	NA	TRBV9	NA
TGTGCCTCACAATCCCGGGACACACACTACGAGCAGTACTTC	CASQSRDTHYEQYF	TRBJ2-7	14	NA	TRBV10-3	NA
TGTGCCAGCAGCGTAGGGGGACAGGGCAACTCTGGGGCCAACGTCCTGACTTTC	CASSVGGQGNSGANVLTF	TRBJ2-6	18	NA	TRBV9	TRBD1
TGTGCCAGCAGGTTAGCGGGACTGAACACCGGGGAGCTGTTTTTT	CASRLAGLNTGELFF	TRBJ2-2	15	NA	TRBV27	TRBD2
TGCGCCAGCAGCTTGTGGACTAGCGGGACACCTTACTACGAGCAGTACTTC	CASSLWTSGTPYYEQYF	TRBJ2-7	17	NA	TRBV5-1	TRBD2
TGTGCCAGCAGCGTAGCGGGAGGGAGGGGCGACGAGCAGTACTTC	CASSVAGGRGDEQYF	TRBJ2-7	15	NA	TRBV9	TRBD2
TGTGCCAGCAGCACAGGGGGGACAGGGGGCAAGCAGTACTTC	CASSTGGTGGKQYF	TRBJ2-7	14	NA	TRBV11-3	TRBD1
TGTGCCAGCAGTGTGGGAGTAATGGGGGGGAATCAGCCCCAGCATTTT	CASSVGVMGGNQPQHF	TRBJ1-5	16	few	TRBV2	NA
TGTGCCACCATGACTAGCGGGAGTTCCTACGAGCAGTACTTC	CATMTSGSSYEQYF	TRBJ2-7	14	NA	TRBV19	TRBD2
TGTGCCAGCAGCTTGTCATTAGCGGGAGGGTGGGAGCAGTACTTC	CASSLSLAGGWEQYF	TRBJ2-7	15	once	TRBV5-5	TRBD2
TGTGCCAGCAGCCAAGAAGTTCAACAACAGGGGCCCTACGAGCAGTACTTC	CASSQEVQQQGPYEQYF	TRBJ2-7	17	NA	TRBV4-2	TRBD1
TGTGCCAGCAGAAATAGCGGTTTCTCCTACGAGCAGTACTTC	CASRNSGFSYEQYF	TRBJ2-7	14	once	TRBV11-1	NA
TGTGCCAGCAGCGTAGGGATGGGACAGGGGGCACACGAGCAGTACTTC	CASSVGMGQGAHEQYF	TRBJ2-7	16	NA	TRBV9	TRBD1
TGCAGCGTCCTCATAGGAGGTTACGAGCAGTACTTC	CSVLIGGYEQYF	TRBJ2-7	12	NA	TRBV29-1	NA
TGTGCCAGTAGTGTGCTACAGGGGGGCCTGACTGAAGCTTTCTTT	CASSVLQGGLTEAFF	TRBJ1-1	15	NA	TRBV19	TRBD1
TGTGCCAGCAGTTACTTTCCCAATCAGCCCCAGCATTTT	CASSYFPNQPQHF	TRBJ1-5	13	NA	TRBV27	NA